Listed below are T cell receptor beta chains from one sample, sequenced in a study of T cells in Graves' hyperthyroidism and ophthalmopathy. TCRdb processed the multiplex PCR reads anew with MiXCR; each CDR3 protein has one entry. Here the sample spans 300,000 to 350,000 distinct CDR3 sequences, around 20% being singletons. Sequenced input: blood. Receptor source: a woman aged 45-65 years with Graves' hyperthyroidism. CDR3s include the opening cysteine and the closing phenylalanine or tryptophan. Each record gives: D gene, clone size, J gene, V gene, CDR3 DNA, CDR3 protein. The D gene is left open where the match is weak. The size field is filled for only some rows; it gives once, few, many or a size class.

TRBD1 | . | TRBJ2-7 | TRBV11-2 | TGTGCCAGCAGCCCCCGGACGGGACAGGAGTACGAGCAGTACTTC | CASSPRTGQEYEQYF
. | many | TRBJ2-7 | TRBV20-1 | TGCAGTGCGGCCGGGTGGGGCGAGCAGTACTTC | CSAAGWGEQYF
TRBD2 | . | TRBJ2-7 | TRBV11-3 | TGTGCCAGCAGCCTATTTTGGAGGACTAGCGCCTACGAGCAGTACTTC | CASSLFWRTSAYEQYF
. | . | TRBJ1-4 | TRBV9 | TGTGCCAGCAGTTTAAACAGGGATCCAGGTTATTCTAATGAAAAACTGTTTTTT | CASSLNRDPGYSNEKLFF
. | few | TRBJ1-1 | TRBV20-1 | TGCAGTGCTAGAGATATGGCCAGGGTTGGCGCTGAAGCTTTCTTT | CSARDMARVGAEAFF
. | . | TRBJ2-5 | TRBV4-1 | TGCGCCAGCAGCCAAGCCAGGACTAGGGGGGAGACCCAGTACTTC | CASSQARTRGETQYF
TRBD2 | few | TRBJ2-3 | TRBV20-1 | TGCAGTGCTAGACCTAGCGGGGGCGCAGATACGCAGTATTTT | CSARPSGGADTQYF
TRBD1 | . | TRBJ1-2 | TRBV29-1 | TGCAGCGTGGGGACAGGGGTTACCTATGGCTACACCTTC | CSVGTGVTYGYTF
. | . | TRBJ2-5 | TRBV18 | TGTGCCAGCTCTCAAGGACAAGGCGGAGGAGAGACCCAGTACTTC | CASSQGQGGGETQYF
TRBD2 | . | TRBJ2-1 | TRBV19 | TGTGCCAGTAGTATTTCGGGGGGAGAGCAGTTCTTC | CASSISGGEQFF
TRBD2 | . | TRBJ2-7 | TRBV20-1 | TGCAGTGCTAGAGAAGCGGGAAAAACCTACGAGCAGTACTTC | CSAREAGKTYEQYF